The clone carrying this T cell receptor (beta chain) has ten or more counts. Its antigen is still unknown. This entry belongs to a study of T cells in Graves' hyperthyroidism and ophthalmopathy. Germline loops: CDR1 SGHAT, CDR2 FQNNGV. Losses at the gene ends were 1 base for V and 7 bases for J; bases not matched to a gene: 4. CDR3 size: 14 residues. Overall study findings and caveats: Ophthalmopathy onset followed model prediction by a median approximately 5.9 months. Blood also carried most thyroid clonotypes expanded above 0.001.

The study left out patients who had uncontrolled infection, other autoimmune disease, pregnancy or lactation. Clinicians diagnosed patients from clinical symptoms, serum thyroxine and TRAb, thyroid ultrasound and orbital computed tomography. There were TCR beta CDR3 regions amplified from RNA transcripts. In the first-round RT-PCR of the TCR CDR3, the HTBI primer set was used. TCRdb called the multiplex PCR reads again in MiXCR, with one record for every CDR3 protein. The sample records more than 350,000 distinct CDR3 sequences, approximately 16% being singletons. The chain joins TRBV11-2 to TRBJ2-1; 7 nucleotides align to TRBD2. The receptor was isolated from a woman in her sixties with Graves' ophthalmopathy. The sequencing sample was made of blood. The DNA for the CDR3 is TGTGCCAGCAGCTTAGGGGGGGGGAAGAATGAGCAGTTCTTC. It codes for CASSLGGGKNEQFF.